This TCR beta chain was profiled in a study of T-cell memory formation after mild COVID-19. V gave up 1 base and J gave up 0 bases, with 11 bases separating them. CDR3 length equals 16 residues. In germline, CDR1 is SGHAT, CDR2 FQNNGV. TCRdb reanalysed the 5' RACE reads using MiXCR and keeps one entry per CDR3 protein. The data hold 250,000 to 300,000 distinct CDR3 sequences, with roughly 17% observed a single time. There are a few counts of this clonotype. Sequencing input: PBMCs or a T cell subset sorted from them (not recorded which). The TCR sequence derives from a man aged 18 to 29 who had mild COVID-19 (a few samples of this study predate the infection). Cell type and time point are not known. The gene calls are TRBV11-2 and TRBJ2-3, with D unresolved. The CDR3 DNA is TGTGCCAGCAGCTTAGGGGCTACCACCAGCACAGATACGCAGTATTTT. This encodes CASSLGATTSTDTQYF.